The sequence of this T cell receptor beta chain was determined in a study of molecular identifiers for immune sequencing clone quantification. There are many counts of this clonotype. Antigen specificity is unknown. From the PCR reads, TCRdb called clonotypes with MiXCR, one entry per CDR3 protein. This table has more than 550,000 distinct CDR3 sequences, less than 30% appearing once. The CDR3 consists of 15 residues. V was pared by 2 bases and J by 6 bases, with 14 bases between. The V gene's germline CDR1 is MDHEN and CDR2 SYDVKM. Study-level results: Barcode collisions between identical TCR molecules could shrink estimates of highly expanded clone sizes. Amid 750,000 to 1,000,000 naive cells, spiked Jurkat TCR RNA from one cell was reportedly still detectable. Clones above 20 RNA copies contained over 97% of effector molecules but under 1% of naive ones.

Sorting was used to obtain naive CD8 T cells (CD8+CD4-CCR7+CD45RA+). This TCR was recovered from a human donor in good health. Some libraries in this study had Jurkat cell RNA spiked in. The rearrangement joins TRBV28 to TRBJ1-5; D is possibly TRBD1 (5 bases). The sequenced sample was naive CD8+ T cells from blood, with Jurkat cell RNA spiked in. Subset given: FACS-sorted CD8+CD4-CCR7+CD45RA+ naive T cells. The CDR3 protein is CASSLMGGDGQPQHF. The CDR3 DNA sequence: TGTGCCAGCAGTTTAATGGGCGGGGACGGTCAGCCCCAGCATTTT.